The T cell receptor beta chain under discussion was sequenced for a study of T cell repertoires in cytomegalovirus infection. Study overall: Public TCR beta signatures provided an indication of both CMV infection and a matching HLA type. General observations from the study: Ex vivo, HLA-C-restricted CMV-specific TCR beta clonotypes prevailed over the rest of the response.

Note on this clonotype: Its antigen is unknown.

TCRdb re-derived calls from the reads in MiXCR, one entry per CDR3 protein. Among roughly 990,000 distinct CDR3 sequences listed, approximately 32% were seen once. Germline V gene sequence: CDR1 MNHEY, CDR2 SVGAGI. Trimming cost V 7 bases and J 0 bases, with 13 bases left between them. The CDR3 covers 15 residues. The chain uses TRBV6-5 and TRBJ2-1; D unclear. This TCR was sampled from a human donor in good health (CMV status not recorded). Some clones in this sample may be carry-over from other donors' samples. Sequenced material: cultured CD8+ T cells from PBMCs, taken from culture after CMV antigen stimulation. In nucleotides, the CDR3 is TGTGCCAGCACCTCCGATTGGAGCTCCTACAATGAGCAGTTCTTC. Translated: CASTSDWSSYNEQFF.